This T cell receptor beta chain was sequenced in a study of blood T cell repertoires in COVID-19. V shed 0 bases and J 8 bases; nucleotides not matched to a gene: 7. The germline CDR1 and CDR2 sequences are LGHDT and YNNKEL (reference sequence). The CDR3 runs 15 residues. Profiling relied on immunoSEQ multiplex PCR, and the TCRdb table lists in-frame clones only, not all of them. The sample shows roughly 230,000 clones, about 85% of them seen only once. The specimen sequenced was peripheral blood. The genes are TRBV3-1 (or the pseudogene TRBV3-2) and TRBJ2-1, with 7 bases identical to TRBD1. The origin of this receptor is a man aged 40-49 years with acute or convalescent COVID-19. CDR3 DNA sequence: TGTGCCAGCAGCCAAGATCCCCAGGGGGTGTATGAGCAGTTCTTC. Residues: CASSQDPQGVYEQFF.